This T cell receptor beta chain was observed in a study of CD4+ T cells in melanoma. Study results and limitations: CD8+ T cell, macrophage and B cell function reportedly correlated with neoantigen-specific CD4+ T cells. In melanoma, neoantigen-specific CD4+ T cells reportedly differed in differentiation state.

Repertoires were generated with immunoSEQ multiplex PCR, while TCRdb's copy carries only in-frame clones and drops some. The table lists some 120,000 clones, 92% of them singletons, with less than 4% in the top ten. This clone was seen a few times. Its antigen is as yet unknown. V lost 4 bases to trimming and J lost 8 bases; unmatched junction nucleotides: 10. Per germline, CDR1 SGHNT and CDR2 YYREEE (reference sequence). CDR3 length: 15 residues. V usage is TRBV5-4 and J usage is TRBJ1-2; 11 nucleotides match TRBD1. This receptor was identified in a human donor with melanoma. Sequenced input: peripheral blood. The CDR3 sequence: CASSTGTGGQVGYTF. The CDR3, as DNA: TGTGCCAGCAGCACCGGGACAGGGGGGCAAGTCGGCTACACCTTC.